Below, 9 T cell receptor beta chains from the same sample are listed, as sequenced in a study of blood T cell repertoires in COVID-19. Libraries were prepared by immunoSEQ multiplex PCR; TCRdb keeps only in-frame clonotypes and omits some of them. The table shows about 440,000 clones, with roughly 87% occurring only once. What was sequenced was PBMCs or T cells enriched from blood (not recorded which). The receptors derive from a woman aged 18-29 years with acute COVID-19.

This clone was recorded a few times. V and J are TRBV11-2 and TRBJ1-3; 7 nucleotides align to TRBD1. Per germline, CDR1 SGHAT and CDR2 FQNNGV. The junction had 5 bases not matched to a gene; V was cut back by 6 bases and J by 3 bases. This CDR3 comprises 14 residues. The CDR3 region is CASSLTGVGNTIYF. Here the CDR3 DNA reads TGTGCCAGCAGTCTTACAGGGGTTGGAAACACCATATATTTT.

This clone was counted a single time. This chain joins TRBV5-1 and TRBJ1-2; a weak D match, TRBD1 (5 bases). CDR3 length equals 11 residues. Germline V gene data show CDR1 as SGHRS and CDR2 as YFSETQ. V was pared by 3 bases and J by 6 bases, with 6 bases between. The CDR3 sequence is CASSWGDGYTF. The CDR3 coding sequence is TGCGCCAGCAGCTGGGGGGATGGCTACACCTTC.

The genes are TRBV9 and TRBJ2-7; 9 bases match TRBD2. The CDR3 loop spans 18 amino acids. Unmatched junction bases numbered 18, after V lost 4 bases and J lost 4 bases. The germline CDR1 and CDR2 sequences are SGDLS and YYNGEE. The CDR3 coding sequence is TGTGCCAGCAGCCCCCACGCCCCGGTGGCTAGCGGGATTTACGAGCAGTACTTC. This sequence encodes CASSPHAPVASGIYEQYF.

The chain is built from TRBV15 and TRBJ1-4; D uncertain. This CDR3 region has 14 residues. Trimming removed 5 bases at V and 6 bases at J, with 13 bases between. CDR1 LNHNV and CDR2 YYDKDF come from the germline V gene (reference sequence). The CDR3 is CATSGGKRDEKLFF. In nucleotides, the CDR3 is TGTGCCACCAGCGGCGGGAAACGGGATGAAAAACTGTTTTTT.

This chain links TRBV2 with TRBJ2-2, with 7 bases lining up with TRBD1. Germline V gene sequence: CDR1 SNHLY, CDR2 FYNNEI. This CDR3 spans 14 amino acids. After removal of 6 bases from V and 5 bases from J, the junction contained 6 bases not matched to a gene. The CDR3 DNA reads as TGTGCCAGCAGACCGGGACAGAGTACCGGGGAGCTGTTTTTT. This codes for CASRPGQSTGELFF.

The J gene is TRBJ1-1, the V gene TRBV9, with D possibly matching TRBD1 (6 bases). Germline CDR1 reads SGDLS; CDR2 reads YYNGEE. The CDR3 length is 14 residues. Trimming shortened V by 0 bases and J by 3 bases, and 9 bases separated the two germline ends. CDR3 in amino acids: CASSVASGDTEAFF. The DNA for the CDR3 is TGTGCCAGCAGCGTAGCTTCAGGGGACACTGAAGCTTTCTTT. The whole variable domain, remainder taken from reference TRBV9 and TRBJ1-1, is DSGVTQTPKHLITATGQRVTLRCSPRSGDLSVYWYQQSLDQGLQFLIQYYNGEERAKGNILERFSAQQFPDLHSELNLSSLELGDSALYFCASSVASGDTEAFFGQGTRLTVV.

J is TRBJ1-5 and V is TRBV10-3; no firm D call. CDR1 ENHRY and CDR2 SYGVKD come from the germline V gene. Trimming stripped 1 base from V and 3 bases from J, with 13 bases between. This CDR3 contains 16 residues. The CDR3 sequence is CAISELGSENNQPQHF. CDR3 nucleotides: TGTGCCATCAGTGAGTTAGGCAGCGAAAACAATCAGCCCCAGCATTTT.

The gene calls are TRBV5-4 and TRBJ2-7, with 7 bases identical to TRBD2. CDR1 SGHNT and CDR2 YYREEE come from the germline V gene (reference sequence). The CDR3 runs 13 residues. V gave up 7 bases and J gave up 6 bases; unmatched junction bases: 10. DNA for the CDR3: TGTGCCAGCTCGAACGCGGGAGCCGCCGAGCAGTACTTC. As protein: CASSNAGAAEQYF.

This chain links TRBV3-1 (or the pseudogene TRBV3-2) with TRBJ1-2, with unresolved D. The V end lost 0 bases, the J end lost 0 bases, and 11 bases lay between the germline ends. Germline CDR1 LGHDT, CDR2 YNNKEL (reference sequence). This CDR3 spans 16 amino acids. The CDR3 region has the DNA TGTGCCAGCAGCCAAGATCTAGGAGACGCTAACTATGGCTACACCTTC. This translates into CASSQDLGDANYGYTF.